The sequence of this T cell receptor beta chain was determined in a study of PD-L1 blockade in urothelial cancer. Looking at the study overall: Patients, treated from about 2014 onward, received atezolizumab 1,200 mg intravenously every 3 weeks. Study observations and caveats: Pretreatment blood TCR clonality under the median forecast improved survival.

Regarding this clone: Its antigen is unknown.

Time point described: pretreatment peripheral blood. Each patient presented with locally advanced or metastatic urothelial carcinoma. The protocol was immunoSEQ multiplex PCR, while the TCRdb copy is restricted to in-frame clones and leaves out a portion. The data contain some 74,000 clones, 70% to 90% of them singletons. The input for sequencing was PBMCs, taken around atezolizumab (anti-PD-L1) treatment. This sequence was found in a man in his forties with urothelial cancer.

DNA for the CDR3: TGTGCCAGCAGTTCTCAACAGGGTGGAAACACCATATATTTT. It translates to CASSSQQGGNTIYF. This chain links TRBV28 with TRBJ1-3; D is perhaps TRBD1 (6 bases). V lost 4 bases and J lost 3, with 10 bases in between. This CDR3 contains 14 residues. Germline V lookup: CDR1 MDHEN, CDR2 SYDVKM.